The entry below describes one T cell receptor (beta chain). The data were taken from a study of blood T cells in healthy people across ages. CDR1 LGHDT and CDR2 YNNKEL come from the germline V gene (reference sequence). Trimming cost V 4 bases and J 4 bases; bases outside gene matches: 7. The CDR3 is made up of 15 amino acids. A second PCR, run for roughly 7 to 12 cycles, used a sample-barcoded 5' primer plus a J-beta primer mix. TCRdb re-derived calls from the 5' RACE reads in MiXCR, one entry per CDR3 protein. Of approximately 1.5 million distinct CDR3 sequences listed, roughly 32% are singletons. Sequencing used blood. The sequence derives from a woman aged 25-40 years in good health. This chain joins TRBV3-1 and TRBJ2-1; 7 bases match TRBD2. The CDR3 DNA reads TGTGCCAGCAGCCCTCGGGGAGCGGGGTACAATGAGCAGTTCTTC. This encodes CASSPRGAGYNEQFF.